A single sample is the source of the 29 T cell receptor beta chains below, sequenced in a study of CD8 T cells in ankylosing spondylitis. TCRdb itself ran the 5' RACE reads through MiXCR, one entry per CDR3 protein. Here the sample spans around 440,000 distinct CDR3 sequences, roughly 17% being singletons. No antigen is known for these receptors. Study conclusions and caveats: Characteristic of ankylosing spondylitis blood, it appeared, was a TCR beta motif comprising about eight highly homologous variants.

The sequenced sample was blood, either unsorted or a sorted T cell fraction (not recorded which). The receptors stem from a male donor with ankylosing spondylitis.

V and J are TRBV7-2 and TRBJ1-1; no clear D. Trimming took off 7 bases at V and 4 bases at J, with 10 bases between the two ends. The CDR3 is 12 residues long. The germline V gene encodes CDR1 SGHTA and CDR2 FQGNSA. CDR3: CASTIYTTEAFF. The DNA of the CDR3 is TGTGCCAGCACTATTTATACCACTGAAGCTTTCTTT.

The chain is built from TRBV20-1 and TRBJ2-7; 16 bases are a match to TRBD2. The V gene end was trimmed by 3 bases and the J gene end by 1 base; junction bases not matched to a gene: 12. This CDR3 has 19 residues. Germline loops: CDR1 DFQATT, CDR2 SNEGSKA (reference sequence). The CDR3 loop is CSASLGTSGGAKISYEQYF. The CDR3 DNA sequence: TGCAGTGCTAGCCTAGGGACTAGCGGGGGGGCCAAAATATCCTACGAGCAGTACTTC.

This clonotype was recorded a few times. The chain employs TRBV20-1 and TRBJ2-7; D is possibly TRBD2 (5 bases). Trimming took off 5 bases at V and 2 bases at J, with 16 bases between the two ends. This CDR3 region has 14 residues. CDR1 DFQATT and CDR2 SNEGSKA come from the germline V gene (reference sequence). The CDR3 loop is CSADKGEHTYEQYF. DNA for the CDR3: TGCAGTGCTGACAAGGGAGAACACACCTACGAGCAGTACTTC.

V gene TRBV13 combines with J gene TRBJ2-7, with D perhaps matching TRBD2 (5 bases). Germline V CDR1 and CDR2: PRHDT, FYEKMQ (reference sequence). The length of the CDR3 is 14 residues. Trimming shortened V by 3 bases and J by 7 bases, and 16 bases separated the two germline ends. The CDR3 sequence: CASSFDRGPREQYF. In DNA, the CDR3 is TGTGCCAGCAGCTTTGATCGAGGGCCCAGGGAGCAGTACTTC.

This clonotype was recorded a few times. This sequence joins TRBV24-1 and TRBJ2-3, with 8 bases lining up with TRBD1. The CDR3 sequence is 17 residues long. The V gene's germline CDR1 is KGHDR and CDR2 SFDVKD. With V trimmed by 4 bases and J by 1 base, 9 bases remained unmatched. The CDR3 protein is CATSDPAGTGGTDTQYF. The CDR3 nucleotides read TGTGCCACCAGTGACCCTGCCGGGACAGGAGGCACAGATACGCAGTATTTT.

The chain links TRBV6-1 to TRBJ2-3; TRBD2 matches at 11 bases. Germline V gene sequence: CDR1 MNHNS, CDR2 SASEGT. The J segment lost 2 bases and the V segment lost 4 bases, leaving 5 bases of the junction unmatched. The CDR3 sequence is 16 residues long. The CDR3 loop reads CASSGLTSGDTDTQYF. CDR3 sequence (DNA): TGTGCCAGCAGTGGACTGACTAGCGGGGACACAGATACGCAGTATTTT.

This clonotype has a count of ten or more. The CDR3 nucleotides are TGCGCCAGCCGGTCGAACACTGAAGCTTTCTTT. This codes for CASRSNTEAFF. The chain carries TRBV5-1 and TRBJ1-1; D uncertain. V dropped 7 bases and J dropped 1 base, with 5 bases sitting between them. The CDR3 extends over 11 amino acids. CDR1 is SGHRS, CDR2 YFSETQ, per germline.

This clonotype has more than one count but fewer than ten. Written as DNA, the CDR3 is TGTGCCAGCAGACTAGCTGCGGGACTTACAGGAGGGGAGCAGTTCTTC. This gives the protein CASRLAAGLTGGEQFF. The chain links TRBV12-3 or TRBV12-4 to TRBJ2-1, with D maybe TRBD2 (6 bases). V lost 6 bases to trimming and J lost 10 bases, with 25 bases between them. The CDR3 spans 16 residues.

This clonotype was counted between two and nine times. V is TRBV4-1 and J is TRBJ1-2, with TRBD1 identical over 9 bases. CDR1 is MGHRA, CDR2 YSYEKL, per germline. This CDR3 has 14 amino acids. V was clipped by 4 bases and J by 9 bases; unmatched bases: 9. CDR3 coding DNA: TGCGCCAGCAGCCCCACAGGGGGCGAAAGACGCTACACCTTC. Residues: CASSPTGGERRYTF.

The rearrangement links TRBV2 to TRBJ2-1; a weak D match, TRBD1 (6 bases). Germline CDR1 SNHLY, CDR2 FYNNEI. This CDR3 spans 11 amino acids. V was pared by 5 bases and J by 10 bases, with 9 bases between. This chain's CDR3 is CASSTDREQFF. The CDR3 DNA sequence: TGTGCCAGCAGTACCGACAGGGAGCAGTTCTTC.

This clonotype was detected a few times. This sequence joins TRBV3-1 and TRBJ2-1; the match to TRBD2 covers 9 bases. The CDR3 covers 15 residues. The germline gives CDR1 LGHDT, CDR2 YNNKEL (reference sequence). The V and J ends lost 4 bases and 8 bases, in that order; junction bases with no gene match: 9. In DNA form, the CDR3 reads TGTGCCAGCAGCCGTGGACTAGCGAGCGGGGATGAGCAGTTCTTC. Its translation is CASSRGLASGDEQFF.

This clonotype has only a few counts. The chain links TRBV20-1 to TRBJ2-3; 9 nucleotides align to TRBD2. The CDR3 runs to 13 residues. Germline V gene lookup returns CDR1 DFQATT and CDR2 SNEGSKA (reference sequence). J was trimmed by 5 bases and V by 2 bases; bases with no gene match: 2. The CDR3 reads CSARSGRRDTQYF. The DNA for the CDR3 is TGCAGTGCTAGAAGCGGGAGGAGAGATACGCAGTATTTT.

The chain carries TRBV6-1 and TRBJ2-3; the D is unclear. V dropped 5 bases and J dropped 6 bases, with 15 bases sitting between them. CDR1 and CDR2 (germline): MNHNS, SASEGT. CDR3 size: 14 residues. The CDR3 coding sequence is TGTGCCAGCAGTACACCAAGGTCTAGGGATACGCAGTATTTT. Its translation: CASSTPRSRDTQYF.

This clonotype was counted only a few times. The chain links TRBV20-1 to TRBJ2-6, with D perhaps TRBD1 or TRBD2 (6 bases each). Trimming left V 0 bases short and J 1 base short, with 16 bases between. This CDR3 has 18 residues. Germline-derived CDR1 and CDR2 are DFQATT and SNEGSKA (reference sequence). The CDR3 nucleotides read TGCAGTGCTAGAGATCCGAAGGGGGGCTTATCTGGGGCCAACGTCCTGACTTTC. This encodes CSARDPKGGLSGANVLTF.

Only a few counts were recorded for this clonotype. This CDR3 is CASTLRQGTHNEQFF. CDR3 in DNA: TGTGCCAGCACCCTCCGACAGGGGACCCACAATGAGCAGTTCTTC. V gene TRBV12-3 or TRBV12-4 combines with J gene TRBJ2-1; 8 bases map to TRBD1. The CDR3 consists of 15 residues. The ends lost 7 bases at V and 5 bases at J; junction bases unmatched: 10.

This clonotype was detected only a few times. This chain uses TRBV4-2 with TRBJ2-1, with D tentatively TRBD2 (6 bases). The CDR3 contains 14 residues. The ends were cut back, 4 bases at V and 4 bases at J, with 11 bases in the middle. Germline values: CDR1 LGHNA, CDR2 YNFKEQ. The CDR3 region is CASSPREYYNEQFF. CDR3 bases: TGTGCCAGCAGCCCTCGGGAGTATTACAATGAGCAGTTCTTC.

This clonotype appeared many times. The J gene is TRBJ2-1, the V gene TRBV5-1, with D perhaps TRBD1 (5 bases). The CDR3 runs to 13 residues. Looked up from germline, CDR1 is SGHRS and CDR2 is YFSETQ. V lost 6 bases and J lost 8, with 15 bases in between. This CDR3 is CASKAGIFDEQFF. CDR3 nucleotides: TGCGCCAGCAAAGCAGGGATCTTCGATGAGCAGTTCTTC.

This clonotype appeared a few times. The chain employs TRBV4-2 and TRBJ2-2; D remains unclear. V dropped 0 bases and J dropped 5 bases, with 7 bases sitting between them. The CDR3 consists of 14 residues. In germline, CDR1 is LGHNA, CDR2 YNFKEQ. The chain's CDR3 is CASSQEVGTGELFF. CDR3 nucleotide sequence: TGTGCCAGCAGCCAAGAGGTGGGAACCGGGGAGCTGTTTTTT.

This clonotype was observed a few times. V and J are TRBV2 and TRBJ1-5, with 12 bases aligning to TRBD1. Germline V gene data show CDR1 as SNHLY and CDR2 as FYNNEI. Trimming at V came to 8 bases and at J to 8 bases, leaving 4 bases not matched to a gene. The CDR3 has 13 residues. The CDR3 sequence: CASRGQGAEPQHF. In DNA form, the CDR3 reads TGTGCCAGCCGGGGACAGGGGGCTGAGCCCCAGCATTTT.

This clonotype turned up a few times. The chain couples TRBV5-6 to TRBJ1-1; D is perhaps TRBD1 (6 bases). Germline CDR1 and CDR2: SGHDT and YYEEEE. CDR3 length: 15 amino acids. Trimming removed 4 bases from V and 4 bases from J, with 17 bases in between. CDR3 amino acids: CASSPRGDRITEAFF. The CDR3 DNA is TGTGCCAGCAGCCCGAGGGGGGATCGGATCACTGAAGCTTTCTTT.

The rearrangement uses TRBV20-1 and TRBJ1-6; D is undetermined. The CDR3 runs to 15 residues. Germline CDR1 and CDR2: DFQATT and SNEGSKA (reference sequence). Deletions cut 0 bases from V and 3 bases from J, with 9 bases between. CDR3 nucleotide sequence: TGCAGTGCTAGAGATGGGCAACTCTATAATTCACCCCTCCACTTT. Amino acid sequence: CSARDGQLYNSPLHF.

This clonotype was seen a handful of times. The V call is TRBV20-1, the J call TRBJ2-7, with a tentative D call TRBD1 (6 bases). CDR1 is DFQATT and CDR2 is SNEGSKA in the germline V gene (reference sequence). CDR3 length: 13 residues. CDR3 coding DNA: TGCTCCCCTGACTCCCGGGACACCTACGAGCAGTACTTC. Its translation: CSPDSRDTYEQYF.

This clonotype was seen more than once but under ten times. This chain links TRBV12-3 or TRBV12-4 with TRBJ1-5; 11 nucleotides agree with TRBD1. Trimming removed 3 bases from V and 0 bases from J; junction bases left unmatched: 1. The CDR3 runs 16 residues. CDR3 in amino acids: CASSLGQGDSNQPQHF. CDR3 bases: TGTGCCAGCAGTTTGGGACAGGGGGATAGCAATCAGCCCCAGCATTTT.

The CDR3 DNA sequence: TGTGCCAGCTCACCACGAGGAGTTAACAATGAGCAGTTCTTC. Translation gives CASSPRGVNNEQFF. The V call is TRBV18, the J call TRBJ2-1; unclear D gene. The length of the CDR3 is 14 residues. V shed 1 base and J shed 5 bases, with 9 bases lying between them. The germline V gene encodes CDR1 KGHSH and CDR2 LQKENI.

The chain links TRBV6-1 to TRBJ2-7; 14 bases map to TRBD2. V was clipped by 6 bases and J by 3 bases; unmatched bases: 4. This CDR3 comprises 15 residues. The germline V gene has CDR1 MNHNS and CDR2 SASEGT. The CDR3 loop is CASRGTSGGHYEQYF. In DNA form, the CDR3 reads TGTGCCAGCAGGGGGACTAGCGGGGGACACTACGAGCAGTACTTC.

This sequence joins TRBV6-1 and TRBJ1-4, with 8 bases fitting TRBD1. The V gene's germline CDR1 is MNHNS and CDR2 SASEGT. With 6 bases clipped from V and 6 bases from J, the junction kept 6 bases outside the gene matches. The CDR3 is 14 amino acids. Written as DNA, the CDR3 is TGTGCCAGCAGGTCCGGGACAGGAGATGAAAAACTGTTTTTT. It codes for CASRSGTGDEKLFF.

This clonotype was seen a few times. The chain couples TRBV5-1 to TRBJ2-1, with 9 nucleotides matching TRBD1. The CDR3 totals 16 residues. The V segment lost 0 bases and the J segment 7 bases; nucleotides outside the gene matches: 8. Germline lookup yields CDR1 SGHRS and CDR2 YFSETQ. CDR3 protein: CASSLASGTGINEQFF. CDR3 bases: TGCGCCAGCAGCTTGGCCTCCGGGACAGGGATTAATGAGCAGTTCTTC.

This clonotype was observed at least ten times. This sequence joins TRBV12-3 or TRBV12-4 and TRBJ1-5; 8 nucleotides align to TRBD1. With V trimmed by 5 bases and J by 2 bases, 5 bases remained unmatched. This CDR3 contains 15 residues. The CDR3 sequence is CASSEQGGRNQPQHF. CDR3 sequence (DNA): TGTGCCAGCAGTGAACAGGGGGGACGCAATCAGCCCCAGCATTTT.

The V and J genes are TRBV7-2 and TRBJ2-3, with D hard to call. The ends were cut back, 2 bases at V and 6 bases at J, with 15 bases in the middle. The CDR3 contains 15 residues. CDR1 is SGHTA and CDR2 is FQGNSA in the germline V gene. The DNA of the CDR3 is TGTGCCAGCAGCTTACTCGTAGTTAGGTCTGATACGCAGTATTTT. This sequence encodes CASSLLVVRSDTQYF. The full variable domain, with the rest looked up from reference TRBV7-2 and TRBJ2-3, is GAGVSQSPSNKVTEKGKDVELRCDPISGHTALYWYRQSLGQGLEFLIYFQGNSAPDKSGLPSDRFSAERTGGSVSTLTIQRTQQEDSAVYLCASSLLVVRSDTQYFGPGTRLTVL.